The sequence of this T cell receptor (beta chain) was determined in a study of cytomegalovirus exposure and HLA in healthy donors. The junction had 8 bases not matched to a gene; V was cut back by 3 bases and J by 5 bases. The CDR3 length is 14 residues. The germline V gene has CDR1 SQVTM and CDR2 ANQGSEA. The PCR used 60 Vbeta and 13 Jbeta primers. Sequencing used immunoSEQ multiplex PCR; TCRdb keeps in-frame clones, though not all of them. This table has 130,000 to 150,000 clones, around 72% appearing once. A few counts support this clone. The sequenced sample consisted of PBMCs. This receptor was obtained from a human donor in good health. The chain employs TRBV29-1 and TRBJ2-5, with 8 nucleotides matching TRBD2. This chain's CDR3 is CSVEVSGDRETQYF. Written as DNA, the CDR3 is TGCAGCGTTGAGGTTAGCGGGGACCGGGAGACCCAGTACTTC. Combining the CDR3 with reference TRBV29-1 and TRBJ2-5 gives the whole variable domain SAVISQKPSRDICQRGTSLTIQCQVDSQVTMMFWYRQQPGQSLTLIATANQGSEATYESGFVIDKFPISRPNLTFSTLTVSNMSPEDSSIYLCSVEVSGDRETQYFGPGTRLLVL.